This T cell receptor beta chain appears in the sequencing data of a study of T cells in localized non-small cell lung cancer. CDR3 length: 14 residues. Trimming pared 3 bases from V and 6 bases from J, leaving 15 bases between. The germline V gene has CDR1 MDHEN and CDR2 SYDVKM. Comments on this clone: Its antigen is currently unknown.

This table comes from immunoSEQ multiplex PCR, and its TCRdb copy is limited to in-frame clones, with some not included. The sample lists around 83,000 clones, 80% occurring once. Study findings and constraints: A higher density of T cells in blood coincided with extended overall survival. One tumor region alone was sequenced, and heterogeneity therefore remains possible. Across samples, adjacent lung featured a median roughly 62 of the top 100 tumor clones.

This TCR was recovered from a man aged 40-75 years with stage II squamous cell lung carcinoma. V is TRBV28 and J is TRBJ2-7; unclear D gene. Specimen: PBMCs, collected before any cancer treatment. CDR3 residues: CASSFLSWNGEQYF. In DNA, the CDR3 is TGTGCCAGCAGTTTTCTTTCGTGGAACGGCGAGCAGTACTTC.